This T cell receptor beta chain was identified in a study of blood T cell repertoires in COVID-19 (dated by TCRdb to the early 2020s). With respect to the entire study: Samples covering the acute and convalescent phases of COVID-19 were provided by collaborators in the United States, Italy and Spain. A de-identified subject ID, COVID-19 status, age in years and sex were almost always included in the sample metadata. The prospective study material was composed of cDNA or gDNA derived from T cells, B-cell-depleted T cells, or PBMCs. The dataset comprised deeply sampled blood TCRbeta repertoires from subjects exposed to, actively infected with, or recovered from COVID-19. Samples were obtained from the ongoing ImmuneRACE study (first 160 participants) and from over 1,000 subjects provided by 6 global collaborators. HLA class I and class II types, where available, came from metadata supplied by the sample provider rather than from assay-based typing. The repertoires were made available in a free public database intended to serve as a resource for research on the immune response to SARS-CoV-2. The paper as a whole reports these results and caveats: How much clinical and demographic metadata was included differed by source and by participant, and the metadata was provided uncurated.

CDR1 and CDR2 were assigned from the germline V gene as MDHEN and SYDVKM. There are 17 amino acids in the CDR3, from cysteine to phenylalanine inclusive. Here the CDR3 DNA is all that survives: 51 bases in frame from base 1. Trimming takes 5 bases off V and 7 bases off J; junction bases not matched to a gene: 15. Details on this clone: Its target antigen remains unknown. No much larger clone exists at a distance of one base, and base qualities are not known.

Participants in the prospective study were enrolled through a virtual design, were aged roughly 18 to 100 years, and lived in approximately 25 United States geographic areas. To assign participants to cohorts, the prospective study relied on clinical history that participants themselves reported in a screening survey and a study questionnaire. Recovered participants in ImmuneRACE Cohort 3 were defined as having two consecutive negative NP/OP PCR tests, clearance from a healthcare professional, or resolution of symptoms. Mobile phlebotomists in the prospective study collected whole blood, serum and a nasopharyngeal or oropharyngeal swab from every participant. Over a 2-month period, participants in the prospective study had the option of providing additional blood draws and questionnaires. Prospective study blood samples were shipped either frozen or at room temperature before DNA extraction. TCRbeta CDR3 regions were amplified from genomic DNA by means of the immunoSEQ Assay, a bias-controlled multiplex PCR. From the authors' description of their analysis: The number of nucleated cells in each sample was estimated by amplification of reference gene primers within the assay. Sequence reads were collapsed and filtered to measure the absolute abundance of every unique TCRbeta CDR3 rearrangement. For each sample, productive Simpson clonality was calculated as the square root of Simpson's diversity index over productive rearrangements. TCRdb carries this immuneACCESS record with in-frame sequences only. Its versions omit some clonotypes, under half of them owing to an unresolved V gene in the studies checked, with the rest unexplained. V and J calls and clone size are as listed in that table; D and trimming were resolved from the DNA. In all, the sample holds roughly 190,000 clones, and 65% to 85% of those were seen once. Roughly 3.2% of the sample comes from the top ten.

The sequence joins TRBV28 to TRBJ2-3, and 10 junctional nucleotides match TRBD2. This TCR derives from a woman aged 30 to 39 who had recovered from COVID-19. Sequencing was carried out using PBMCs or T cells enriched from blood (not recorded which). The CDR3 protein: CASSHGWTSGSPNTQYF. The DNA sequence is given as TGTGCCAGCAGTCACGGATGGACTAGCGGTAGCCCTAATACGCAGTATTTT.